This TCR beta chain came from a study of blood T cells in healthy people across ages. Overall study: About one barcoded beta molecule was captured per two T cells (by template switching).

The table lists this clonotype with a few counts. Its antigen remains unknown. The authors ran a second PCR of 7 to 11 cycles using a sample-barcoded 5' primer and a J-beta primer mix. TCRdb itself ran the 5' RACE reads through MiXCR, one entry per CDR3 protein. Of about 1.7 million distinct CDR3 sequences listed, roughly 27% are singletons. Whole-study results and caveats: Roughly linear declines in TCR beta diversity per million T cells occurred with age.

Trimming removed 8 bases from V and 4 bases from J, with 20 bases in between. The CDR3 contains 15 residues. The germline gives CDR1 LGHDT, CDR2 YNNKEL (reference sequence). The chain is built from TRBV3-1 and TRBJ2-5; D could derive from TRBD1 or TRBD2 (5 bases each). The clonotype was recovered from a woman under 40 in good health. Sequenced sample: blood. DNA of the CDR3: TGTGCCAGCGGCCCTACCGGGACCAACGGAGAGACCCAGTACTTC. Its translation is CASGPTGTNGETQYF.